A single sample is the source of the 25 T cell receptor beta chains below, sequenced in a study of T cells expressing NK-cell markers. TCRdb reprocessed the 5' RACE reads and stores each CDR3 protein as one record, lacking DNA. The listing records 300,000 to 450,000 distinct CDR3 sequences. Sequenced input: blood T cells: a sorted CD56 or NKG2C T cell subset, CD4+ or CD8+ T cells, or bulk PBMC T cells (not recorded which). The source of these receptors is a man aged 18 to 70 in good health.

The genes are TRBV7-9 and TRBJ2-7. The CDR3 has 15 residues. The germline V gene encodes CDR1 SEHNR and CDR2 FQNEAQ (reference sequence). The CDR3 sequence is CASSLYTGGSYEQYF.

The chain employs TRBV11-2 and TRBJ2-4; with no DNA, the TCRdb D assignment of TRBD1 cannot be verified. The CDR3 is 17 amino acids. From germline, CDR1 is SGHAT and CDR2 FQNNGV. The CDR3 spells CASSLEGALGTKNIQYF.

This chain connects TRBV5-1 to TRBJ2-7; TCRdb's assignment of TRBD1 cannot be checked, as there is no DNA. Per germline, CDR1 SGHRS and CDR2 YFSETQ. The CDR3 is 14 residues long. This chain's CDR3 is CASSFGSDHREQYF.

The CDR3 sequence is CASSLPRGRRTNTEAFF. The chain has TRBV12-3 or TRBV12-4 and TRBJ1-1; the D gene TCRdb calls, TRBD1, cannot be checked with no DNA. CDR3 length equals 17 residues.

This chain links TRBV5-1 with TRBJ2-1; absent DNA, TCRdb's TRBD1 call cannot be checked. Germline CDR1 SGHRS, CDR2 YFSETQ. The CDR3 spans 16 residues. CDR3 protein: CASSSGTASSYNEQFF.

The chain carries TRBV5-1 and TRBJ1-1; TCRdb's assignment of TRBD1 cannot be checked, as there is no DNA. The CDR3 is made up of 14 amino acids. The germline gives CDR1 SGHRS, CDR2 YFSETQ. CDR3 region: CASTQDRGGTEAFF.

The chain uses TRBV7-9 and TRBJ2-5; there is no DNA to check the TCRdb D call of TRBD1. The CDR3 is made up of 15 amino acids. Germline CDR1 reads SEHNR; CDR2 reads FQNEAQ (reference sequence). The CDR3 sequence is CASSPRGQGWETQYF.

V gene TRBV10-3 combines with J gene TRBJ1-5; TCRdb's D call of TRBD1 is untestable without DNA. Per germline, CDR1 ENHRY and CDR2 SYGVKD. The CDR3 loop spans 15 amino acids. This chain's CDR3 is CATGPRGDGNQPQHF.

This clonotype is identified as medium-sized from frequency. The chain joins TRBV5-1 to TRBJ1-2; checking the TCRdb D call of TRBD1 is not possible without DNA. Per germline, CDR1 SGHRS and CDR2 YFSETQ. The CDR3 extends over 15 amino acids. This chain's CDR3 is CASSPGLGATYGYTF. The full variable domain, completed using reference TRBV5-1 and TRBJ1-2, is KAGVTQTPRYLIKTRGQQVTLSCSPISGHRSVSWYQQTPGQGLQFLFEYFSETQRNKGNFPGRFSGRQFSNSRSEMNVSTLELGDSALYLCASSPGLGATYGYTFGSGTRLTVV.

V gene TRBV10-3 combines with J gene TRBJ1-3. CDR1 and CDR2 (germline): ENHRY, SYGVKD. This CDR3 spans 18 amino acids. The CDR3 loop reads CAISRKPPTDYSGNTIYF.

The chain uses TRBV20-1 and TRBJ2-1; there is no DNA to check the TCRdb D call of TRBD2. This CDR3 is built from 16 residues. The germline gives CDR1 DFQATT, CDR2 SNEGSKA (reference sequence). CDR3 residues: CSARDPGTSHYNEQFF.

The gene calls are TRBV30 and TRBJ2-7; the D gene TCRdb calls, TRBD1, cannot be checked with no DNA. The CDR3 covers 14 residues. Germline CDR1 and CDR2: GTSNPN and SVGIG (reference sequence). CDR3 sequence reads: CAWSTGGGAKRQYF.

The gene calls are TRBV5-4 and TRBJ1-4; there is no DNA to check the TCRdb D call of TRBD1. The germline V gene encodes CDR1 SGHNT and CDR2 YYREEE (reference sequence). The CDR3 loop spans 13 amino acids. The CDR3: CASSSDSNEKLFF. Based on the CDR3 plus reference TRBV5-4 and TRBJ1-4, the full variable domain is ETGVTQSPTHLIKTRGQQVTLRCSSQSGHNTVSWYQQALGQGPQFIFQYYREEENGRGNFPPRFSGLQFPNYSSELNVNALELDDSALYLCASSSDSNEKLFFGSGTQLSVL.

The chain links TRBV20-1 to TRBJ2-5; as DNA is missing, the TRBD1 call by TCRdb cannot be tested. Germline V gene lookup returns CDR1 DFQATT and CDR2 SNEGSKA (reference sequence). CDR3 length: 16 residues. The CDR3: CSARSLAGGYQETQYF.

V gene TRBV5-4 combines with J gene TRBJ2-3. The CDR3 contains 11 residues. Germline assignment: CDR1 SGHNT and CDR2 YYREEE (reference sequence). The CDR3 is CASSISDTQYF.

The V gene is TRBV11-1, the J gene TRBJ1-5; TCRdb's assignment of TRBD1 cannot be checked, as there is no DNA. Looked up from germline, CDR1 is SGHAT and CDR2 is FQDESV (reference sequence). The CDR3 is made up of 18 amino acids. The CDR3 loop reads CASSLVAPDRASNQPQHF.

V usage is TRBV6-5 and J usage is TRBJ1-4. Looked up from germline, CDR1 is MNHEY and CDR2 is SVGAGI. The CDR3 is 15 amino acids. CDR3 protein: CASSYSGLEGEKLFF.

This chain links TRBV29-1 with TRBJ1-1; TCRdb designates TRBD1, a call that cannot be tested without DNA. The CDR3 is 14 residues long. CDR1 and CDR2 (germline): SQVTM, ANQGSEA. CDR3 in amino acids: CSVEPRTGSTEAFF.

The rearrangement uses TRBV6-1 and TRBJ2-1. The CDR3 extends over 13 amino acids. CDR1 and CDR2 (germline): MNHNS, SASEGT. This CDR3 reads CASNGQLYNEQFF.

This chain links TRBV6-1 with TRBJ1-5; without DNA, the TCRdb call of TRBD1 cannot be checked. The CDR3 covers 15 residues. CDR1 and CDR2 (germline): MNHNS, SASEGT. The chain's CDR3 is CASRAWTGDHQPQHF.

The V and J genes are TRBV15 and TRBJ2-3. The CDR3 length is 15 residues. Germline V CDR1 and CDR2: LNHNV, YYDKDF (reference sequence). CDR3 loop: CATSRDWGPTDTQYF.

CDR3 loop: CASSYSTSGGVNTGELFF. The chain is built from TRBV6-5 and TRBJ2-2; no DNA is available, so the TRBD2 call from TCRdb remains unchecked. CDR3 length: 18 amino acids. Germline V lookup: CDR1 MNHEY, CDR2 SVGAGI.

CDR3 residues: CASSVGGEVQETQYF. This chain links TRBV9 with TRBJ2-5; the TCRdb call, TRBD2, lacks DNA for checking. CDR3 length equals 15 residues. Germline V CDR1 and CDR2: SGDLS, YYNGEE.

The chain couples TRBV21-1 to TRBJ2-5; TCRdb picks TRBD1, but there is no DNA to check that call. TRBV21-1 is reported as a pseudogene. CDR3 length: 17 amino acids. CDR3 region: CASSSRDTTSYQETQYF.

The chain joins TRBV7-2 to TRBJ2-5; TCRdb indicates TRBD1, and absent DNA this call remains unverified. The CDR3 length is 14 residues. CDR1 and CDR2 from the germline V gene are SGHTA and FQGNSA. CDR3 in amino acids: CASSLVPGAETQYF.